This is a list of T cell receptor beta chains from one sample in a study of blood T cell repertoires in COVID-19. Clones were sequenced by immunoSEQ multiplex PCR, and TCRdb holds only the in-frame ones, with some missing. The sample has about 180,000 clones, approximately 78% seen once. The sequencing sample was made of peripheral blood. The source of these receptors is a woman of 80 years or more with COVID-19, enrolled during active disease. The CDR3 runs from the conserved cysteine through the conserved F or W. The D gene is left open where the match is weak. Clone size is given for some rows only: seen once, a few or many times, or a class if the clone is expanded.

>TRBD2|TRBV2|-|TRBJ2-3
TGTGCCAGCAAGGGACTAGCGGAGCCGAGGGGCTATACGCAGTATTTT
CASKGLAEPRGYTQYF
>TRBD2|TRBV13|-|TRBJ2-5
TGTGCCAGCAGCACCCAACTAGCGGGGCTTCAAGAGACCCAGTACTTC
CASSTQLAGLQETQYF
>-|TRBV4-2|-|TRBJ2-1
TGTGCCAGCAGCCAAGATCGGACTTCCTACAATGAGCAGTTCTTC
CASSQDRTSYNEQFF
>TRBD2|TRBV28|-|TRBJ2-7
TGTGCCAGCAGTTTAGCGGGAGGGATGTACGAGCAGTACTTC
CASSLAGGMYEQYF
>-|TRBV19|-|TRBJ2-7
TGTGCCAGTAGTATGATATCAGGGGCCCACGAGCAGTACTTC
CASSMISGAHEQYF
>-|TRBV11-2|-|TRBJ1-2
TGTGCCAGCAGCTTAGAAGGGACGGGAGGTCACTATGGCTACACCTTC
CASSLEGTGGHYGYTF
>TRBD1|TRBV18|-|TRBJ2-2
TGTGCCAGCATCACCGGGACAGGGGGCGGCGGGGAGCTGTTTTTT
CASITGTGGGGELFF
>-|TRBV12-3/TRBV12-4|-|TRBJ2-7
TGTGCCAGCAGTTCAGGACTGAGGGAGCAGTACTTC
CASSSGLREQYF
>TRBD1|TRBV6-2/TRBV6-3|-|TRBJ1-5
TGTGCCAGCAGCCAGACAGGGGGCGCGGATCAGCCCCAGCATTTT
CASSQTGGADQPQHF
>TRBD1|TRBV29-1|few|TRBJ2-3
TGCAGCGTTGACGGGACAGGGGGCACAGATACGCAGTATTTT
CSVDGTGGTDTQYF
>TRBD2|TRBV29-1|-|TRBJ2-3
TGCAGCGTCTTCCTAGCGGGAGTGTCAGATACGCAGTATTTT
CSVFLAGVSDTQYF
>TRBD1|TRBV18|-|TRBJ1-4
TGTGCCAGCTCACGAATACAGGGGTTCGGAGAAAAACTGTTTTTT
CASSRIQGFGEKLFF
>TRBD2|TRBV10-2|few|TRBJ2-1
TGCGCCAGCAGGCTAGCGGGAGTTTATAATGAGCAGTTCTTC
CASRLAGVYNEQFF
>-|TRBV5-1|-|TRBJ1-2
TGCGCCAGCAGCTTGGAGGGGGTTGACGGCTACACCTTC
CASSLEGVDGYTF
>TRBD1|TRBV2|-|TRBJ1-1
TGTGCCAGCAGTGACCGGACAGGAGCGGACACTGAAGCTTTCTTT
CASSDRTGADTEAFF
>-|TRBV24-1|-|TRBJ2-3
TGTGCCACCAGTGATTTGGGCGGGGTAGCAACGCAGTATTTT
CATSDLGGVATQYF
>-|TRBV11-2|once|TRBJ1-2
TGTGCCAGCAGTGAAGGGGCGGCGGAGTGGTATGGCTACACCTTC
CASSEGAAEWYGYTF
>-|TRBV5-4|few|TRBJ2-1
TGTGCCAGCAGCCTAGCAGGCCCGGGCAATGAGCAGTTCTTC
CASSLAGPGNEQFF
>TRBD1|TRBV28|-|TRBJ2-2
TGTGCCAGCACCCGCTGGGGACAGGGGGCCACCGGGGAGCTGTTTTTT
CASTRWGQGATGELFF
>-|TRBV6-1|-|TRBJ1-1
TGTGCCAGCAGTGAGGGCCGAGTGAACACTGAAGCTTTCTTT
CASSEGRVNTEAFF
>TRBD1|TRBV11-2|-|TRBJ2-1
TGTGCCAGCAGCTTACAGGGGGACCCCTACAATGAGCAGTTCTTC
CASSLQGDPYNEQFF
>TRBD1|TRBV2|few|TRBJ2-7
TGTGCCAGCAGGTGGGACAGGCAAGTGGGCGACGAGCAGTACTTC
CASRWDRQVGDEQYF
>TRBD1|TRBV15|-|TRBJ1-1
TGTGCCACCAGCCCACAACAGGGGACTGAAGCTTTCTTT
CATSPQQGTEAFF
>-|TRBV15|-|TRBJ1-2
TGTGCCACCAGCAGAGATGTAGAGGGAGGGGTTGGCTACACCTTC
CATSRDVEGGVGYTF
>TRBD2|TRBV18|-|TRBJ2-2
TGTGCCAGCTCACCACCTACTAGCGGGATCGGCACCGGGGAGCTGTTTTTT
CASSPPTSGIGTGELFF
>-|TRBV6-5|-|TRBJ1-4
TGTGCCAGCAGTCTCGGGGTCGATGAAAAACTGTTTTTT
CASSLGVDEKLFF
>-|TRBV19|-|TRBJ1-6
TGTGCCAGTAGTATAGGAAGGAGGTCACCCCTCCACTTT
CASSIGRRSPLHF
>TRBD1|TRBV25-1|-|TRBJ2-7
TGTGCCAGCGGATGGACAGGGGGAAACGAGCAGTACTTC
CASGWTGGNEQYF
>TRBD1|TRBV10-3|-|TRBJ1-5
TGTGCCACCAGCGGGGACAGGGATAGGCAGCCCCAGCATTTT
CATSGDRDRQPQHF
>TRBD1|TRBV27|-|TRBJ1-5
TGTGCCAGCAGTGTAAAGGGACAGGGGTACCAGCCCCAGCATTTT
CASSVKGQGYQPQHF
>-|TRBV5-6|-|TRBJ1-1
TGTGCCAGCAGCGCGGGGACCCAGGCAGTAGCTTTCTTT
CASSAGTQAVAFF